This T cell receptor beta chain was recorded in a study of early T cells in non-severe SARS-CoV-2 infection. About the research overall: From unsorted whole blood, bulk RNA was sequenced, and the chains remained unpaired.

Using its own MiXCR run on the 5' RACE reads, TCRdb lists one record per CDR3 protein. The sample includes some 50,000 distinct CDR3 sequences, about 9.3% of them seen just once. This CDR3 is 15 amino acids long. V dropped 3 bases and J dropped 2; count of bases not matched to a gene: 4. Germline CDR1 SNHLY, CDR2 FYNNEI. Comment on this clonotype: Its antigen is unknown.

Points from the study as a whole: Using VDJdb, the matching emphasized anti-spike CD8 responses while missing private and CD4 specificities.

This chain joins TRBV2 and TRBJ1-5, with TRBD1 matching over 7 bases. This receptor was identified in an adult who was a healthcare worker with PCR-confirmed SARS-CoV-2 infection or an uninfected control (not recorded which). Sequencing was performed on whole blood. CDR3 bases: TGTGCCAGCAGTGATTTAGGACAGGGCAATCAGCCCCAGCATTTT. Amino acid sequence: CASSDLGQGNQPQHF.